This T cell receptor (beta chain) emerged from a study of T cells in Graves' hyperthyroidism and ophthalmopathy (dated by TCRdb to between 2018 and 2020). For context, the study as a whole: Peripheral blood samples were taken at the time of initial diagnosis, prior to any treatment. To identify TCR V-J signatures that set the groups apart, the researchers used a discovery cohort of about a hundred patients, made up of roughly 40 with Graves' ophthalmopathy and some 58 with stable Graves' hyperthyroidism. Whether ophthalmopathy could be predicted prospectively was tested in an independent validation cohort made up of 18 to 20 hyperthyroidism patients plus 17 patients who later progressed to ophthalmopathy. For training and testing, the 100 patients in the discovery cohort were randomly divided in a 7:3 ratio. Thyroid tissue and blood T-cell repertoires from six Graves' hyperthyroidism patients were also compared in the study. Following sampling, methimazole starting at 30 mg daily was given to hyperthyroidism patients, and high-dose intravenous methylprednisolone was given to ophthalmopathy patients. TCR Vbeta CDR3 sequencing of 135 peripheral blood samples (over 40 ophthalmopathy, about 80 hyperthyroidism and roughly 17 progressor patients) is reported in the paper. What the study reported, not specific to this receptor: No statistical method was used to fix the sample size in advance, and group allocation was not hidden from the investigators. In validation, the model predicted progression to ophthalmopathy with roughly 66% sensitivity and less than 80% specificity, a median of 6.5 months before onset. Most expanded thyroid clonotypes (frequency above 0.001) were also found in blood, which suggests that blood repertoires may mirror thyroid immune responses. Ophthalmopathy was separated from stable hyperthyroidism by a 13 V-J signature model, with roughly 88% sensitivity and 81% to 82% specificity obtained in cross-validation and 80%/75% obtained in testing.

The TCR beta CDR3 regions were amplified from the RNA transcripts. The first round of RT-PCR for the TCR CDR3 was performed with the HTBI primer set and the Qiagen OneStep RT-PCR kit. Libraries were constructed in a second round of multiplex PCR, after which size selection and purification were performed. The libraries were sequenced on an Illumina HiSeq2000 using paired-end 100 bp reads. For the original study's pipeline: SOAPnuke was used to process the raw data, with reads discarded if the reads contained adapters or uncalled bases, had a mean Phred below 15, or lacked an exact constant-primer or identifier match. COPE v1.2.5 was used to merge the high-quality paired reads, and each unique nucleotide sequence was defined as a clonotype. MiTCR v1.1 was used to align the clonotypes against IMGT TRBV, TRBD and TRBJ reference segments. The analysis included only V-J combinations with a frequency above 0.0001, which together covered over 98% of the repertoires. The TCS score was defined as F50 (clonal expansion) divided by E x V (chaos), with BLOSUM62-based TCRdist calculated between CDR3 peptides within each V-J. Welch's t-statistics and random forest reduced 500 to 650 V-J features to under 15, which were used in a naive Bayes classifier (R e1071). TCRdb's own reprocessing of the public reads used fastp at Q25 and MiXCR and kept productive beta chains. Duplicate CDR3 protein sequences are folded into a single record with the most common DNA and genes. TCRdb, not the authors, supplied the V and J calls. This sample gives approximately 560,000 distinct CDR3 sequences in total; about 15% of them show up just once. Of the sample, around 7.8% falls within the top ten clones.

The germline ends are 11 bases apart after V is trimmed by 2 bases and J by 2 bases. The CDR1 and CDR2 encoded by the germline V gene (reference sequence) are SEHNR and FQNEAQ. Inclusive of the bounding cysteine and phenylalanine, the CDR3 is 15 residues long. CDR3 DNA only is kept here, 45 bases in frame from base 1. The table lists this clonotype with a count of one. The antigen it binds to is not known. No clone much larger than this one lies a single base away; base qualities are absent. One read alone provides weak support. A patient counted as having stable Graves' hyperthyroidism if no progression to ophthalmopathy occurred over 18 months of follow-up. The hyperthyroidism patients were between 18 and 65 years old and newly diagnosed, with a disease duration of less than 2 months. The study excluded patients with uncontrolled infections, other autoimmune diseases, pregnancy or lactation. Diagnoses were based on clinical symptoms, serum thyroxine and TRAb, thyroid ultrasound and orbital computed tomography. Ficoll-Paque density gradient centrifugation was used to isolate PBMCs from about 10 ml of fresh peripheral blood. Total RNA was extracted with Trizol reagent, and quality was checked on an Agilent 2100 Bioanalyzer.

The V and J genes are TRBV7-9 and TRBJ2-3, with the identity of the D gene unclear. Specimen: blood. The sequence came from a young woman with Graves' hyperthyroidism. The CDR3 protein: CASSLSRIVTDTQYF. DNA sequence: TGTGCCAGCAGCTTATCACGTATAGTCACAGATACGCAGTATTTT.